The rows below give T cell receptor beta chains drawn from one sample of a study of T-cell reconstitution after alpha-beta-depleted transplantation in children. TCRdb fed the PCR reads into MiXCR, producing one record per CDR3 protein. Among hundreds of thousands of distinct CDR3 sequences listed, around 20% were seen once. This specimen was PBMCs from the stem cell graft donor, taken from the stem cell graft. The origin of the receptors is a human donor who donated a stem cell graft to a child with acute lymphoblastic leukemia. CDR3s include the opening cysteine and the closing phenylalanine or tryptophan. A D gene is named only where the DNA matches it firmly. The size entry is marked missing in some rows and otherwise reads once, few, many or a size class.

J gene | clone size | V gene | D gene | CDR3 protein | CDR3 DNA
TRBJ2-1 | . | TRBV5-1 | TRBD1 | CASSSLQGVKLNEQFF | TGCGCCAGCAGCTCCTTACAGGGGGTTAAGTTAAATGAGCAGTTCTTC
TRBJ1-1 | . | TRBV29-1 | . | CSVRTELNTEAFF | TGCAGCGTAAGGACAGAGTTGAACACTGAAGCTTTCTTT
TRBJ2-1 | few | TRBV9 | TRBD1 | CASSGGTGSSYNEQFF | TGTGCCAGCAGCGGAGGGACAGGTAGCTCCTACAATGAGCAGTTCTTC
TRBJ2-7 | few | TRBV5-1 | . | CASSLTPRDYEQYF | TGCGCCAGCAGCTTGACCCCCCGAGACTACGAGCAGTACTTC
TRBJ2-4 | . | TRBV27 | . | CASSLVWTVSRRAKNIQYF | TGTGCCAGCAGTTTAGTTTGGACAGTTTCTCGACGGGCCAAAAACATTCAGTACTTC
TRBJ2-2 | few | TRBV15 | . | CATSRDRNHNTGELFF | TGTGCCACCAGCAGAGATAGGAACCACAACACCGGGGAGCTGTTTTTT
TRBJ2-3 | few | TRBV7-3 | . | CASSLIEPGRNTQYF | TGTGCCAGCAGCTTAATTGAACCGGGGAGGAATACGCAGTATTTT
TRBJ1-6 | many | TRBV5-1 | . | CASSPRDGFSYNSPLHF | TGCGCCAGCAGCCCGCGGGACGGATTCTCCTATAATTCACCCCTCCACTTT
TRBJ2-7 | . | TRBV11-2 | TRBD2 | CASSLGASGRRYEQYF | TGTGCCAGCAGCTTAGGAGCAAGCGGGAGGAGGTACGAGCAGTACTTC
TRBJ2-1 | few | TRBV2 | . | CASRTALEQFF | TGTGCCAGCAGAACTGCGCTCGAGCAGTTCTTC
TRBJ2-5 | . | TRBV2 | . | CASRELLGPRGETQYF | TGTGCCAGCAGGGAGTTACTAGGTCCCCGGGGAGAGACCCAGTACTTC
TRBJ2-5 | . | TRBV5-5 | . | CASSLRDSEETQYF | TGTGCCAGCAGCCTCCGGGACTCCGAAGAGACCCAGTACTTC